Each of the 18 T cell receptor beta chains below was sequenced from the same sample in a study of B cell selection in AIRE deficiency. The sorted conventional CD4 T cells were gated as CD4+CD127+. Assay: immunoSEQ multiplex PCR; the TCRdb copy retains only in-frame clones and omits some. The data show tens of thousands of clones, roughly 96% seen once. Specimen: CD4+CD127+ conventional T cells sorted from PBMCs. The receptors were sampled from a human donor in good health.

The J gene is TRBJ1-4, the V gene TRBV18; the D gene is possibly TRBD1 (6 bases). Germline V gene lookup returns CDR1 KGHSH and CDR2 LQKENI. The CDR3 spans 15 residues. V lost 3 bases to trimming and J lost 7 bases, with 15 bases between them. CDR3 loop: CASSPTRTEGEKLFF. The DNA of the CDR3 is TGTGCCAGCTCACCTACGAGGACAGAGGGTGAAAAACTGTTTTTT. Complete variable domain (other parts from reference TRBV18 and TRBJ1-4): NAGVMQNPRHLVRRRGQEARLRCSPMKGHSHVYWYRQLPEEGLKFMVYLQKENIIDESGMPKERFSAEFPKEGPSILRIQQVVRGDSAAYFCASSPTRTEGEKLFFGSGTQLSVL.

The rearrangement links TRBV2 to TRBJ1-2; D is possibly TRBD1 (5 bases). The V end was cut by 6 bases, the J end by 0 bases, with 8 bases between. Germline V gives CDR1 SNHLY, CDR2 FYNNEI. This CDR3 is 13 amino acids long. The CDR3 is CASSPGPNYGYTF. The CDR3 region has the DNA TGTGCCAGCAGCCCGGGACCTAACTATGGCTACACCTTC.

The chain carries TRBV6-5 and TRBJ2-7; perhaps TRBD1 as D (6 bases). The CDR3 is made up of 15 amino acids. Germline assignment: CDR1 MNHEY and CDR2 SVGAGI. V was shortened by 5 bases and J by 2 bases, with 16 bases between the two germline ends. CDR3 sequence reads: CASSRRDKGAYEQYF. CDR3 nucleotide sequence: TGTGCCAGCAGTCGACGGGACAAAGGAGCCTACGAGCAGTACTTC.

The chain joins TRBV7-6 to TRBJ2-7; D might be TRBD1 (5 bases). Per the germline V gene, CDR1 is SGHVS and CDR2 is FNYEAQ. Trimming shortened V by 1 base and J by 0 bases, and 10 bases separated the two germline ends. This CDR3 has 15 residues. CDR3 sequence (DNA): TGTGCCAGCAGCTTAGAGCAGGGCTTCTCCTACGAGCAGTACTTC. Translation: CASSLEQGFSYEQYF.

The chain has TRBV5-8 and TRBJ2-4, with TRBD2 identical over 14 bases. The CDR3 totals 17 residues. V shed 0 bases and J 4 bases; nucleotides not matched to a gene: 3. Per germline, CDR1 SGHTS and CDR2 YDEGEE. DNA for the CDR3: TGTGCCAGCAGCTTGGGACTAGCGGGGGGGCGGAAAAACATTCAGTACTTC. Translating it yields CASSLGLAGGRKNIQYF.

The chain uses TRBV9 and TRBJ1-4; D possibly corresponds to TRBD1 (5 bases). This CDR3 is 17 amino acids long. The V gene's germline CDR1 is SGDLS and CDR2 YYNGEE. Trimming stripped 2 bases from V and 0 bases from J, with 14 bases between. CDR3 nucleotide sequence: TGTGCCAGCAGCGTCCTGGGGGGAACCGCAACTAATGAAAAACTGTTTTTT. As protein: CASSVLGGTATNEKLFF.

CDR3: CAISESLGTGATTGELFF. The CDR3 DNA follows: TGTGCCATCAGTGAGTCACTCGGGACAGGGGCCACCACCGGGGAGCTGTTTTTT. The genes are TRBV10-3 and TRBJ2-2; 10 nucleotides align to TRBD1. The V gene's germline CDR1 is ENHRY and CDR2 SYGVKD. The CDR3 sequence is 18 residues long. J gave up 4 bases and V 0 bases, and 8 bases lay outside the gene matches.

The rearrangement uses TRBV5-5 and TRBJ2-6; D is uncertain. Germline V gene sequence: CDR1 SGHKS, CDR2 YYEKEE (reference sequence). V lost 7 bases and J 5 bases, leaving 22 bases between the germline ends. The CDR3 length is 17 residues. The CDR3 is CASLHYLAQSRANVLTF. The DNA of the CDR3 is TGTGCCAGCTTGCACTATCTCGCACAAAGTCGGGCCAACGTCCTGACTTTC. Based on the CDR3 plus reference TRBV5-5 and TRBJ2-6, the full variable domain is DAGVTQSPTHLIKTRGQQVTLRCSPISGHKSVSWYQQVLGQGPQFIFQYYEKEERGRGNFPDRFSARQFPNYSSELNVNALLLGDSALYLCASLHYLAQSRANVLTFGAGSRLTVL.

The rearrangement joins TRBV7-2 to TRBJ2-1; D might be TRBD1 (6 bases). The V gene lost 4 bases and the J gene lost 0 bases, with 10 bases spanning the gap. The CDR3 extends over 15 amino acids. Germline V CDR1 and CDR2: SGHTA, FQGNSA. CDR3 sequence reads: CASSSDRSSYNEQFF. The CDR3 nucleotides are TGTGCCAGCAGCTCGGACAGAAGCTCCTACAATGAGCAGTTCTTC.

The rearrangement uses TRBV10-1 and TRBJ1-2; 10 positions match TRBD1. Germline V gene sequence: CDR1 WNHNN, CDR2 SYGVQD (reference sequence). Germline trimming cut 5 bases from V and 4 bases from J; bases unmatched to any gene: 4. There are 14 residues in the CDR3. The CDR3: CASSPDRGPYGYTF. The CDR3 DNA follows: TGCGCCAGCAGTCCCGACAGGGGGCCCTATGGCTACACCTTC.

A single count supports this clone. The V call is TRBV5-1, the J call TRBJ2-7; 9 nucleotides agree with TRBD1. CDR1 and CDR2 (germline): SGHRS, YFSETQ. The CDR3 loop spans 14 amino acids. The ends lost 6 bases at V and 2 bases at J; junction bases unmatched: 6. CDR3: CASNTGTGTYEQYF. CDR3 nucleotide sequence: TGCGCCAGCAACACCGGGACAGGGACCTACGAGCAGTACTTC.

V usage is TRBV6-5 and J usage is TRBJ2-2, with D unresolved. CDR1 and CDR2 (germline): MNHEY, SVGAGI. V dropped 3 bases and J dropped 4 bases, with 9 bases sitting between them. This CDR3 spans 14 amino acids. In DNA, the CDR3 is TGTGCCAGCAGTTATAACCTTCCCACCGGGGAGCTGTTTTTT. This translates into CASSYNLPTGELFF.

The chain uses TRBV11-2 and TRBJ2-7; 13 bases agree with TRBD2. CDR1 SGHAT and CDR2 FQNNGV come from the germline V gene. The CDR3 has 15 residues. J gave up 4 bases and V 2 bases, and 2 bases lay outside the gene matches. The DNA for the CDR3 is TGTGCCAGCAGCTTATGGACTAGCGGGGGTTACGAGCAGTACTTC. Encoded protein: CASSLWTSGGYEQYF. Drawing the rest from reference TRBV11-2 and TRBJ2-7, the complete variable domain is EAGVAQSPRYKIIEKRQSVAFWCNPISGHATLYWYQQILGQGPKLLIQFQNNGVVDDSQLPKDRFSAERLKGVDSTLKIQPAKLEDSAVYLCASSLWTSGGYEQYFGPGTRLTVT.

The chain couples TRBV2 to TRBJ1-5, with 12 nucleotides matching TRBD1. Germline CDR1 SNHLY, CDR2 FYNNEI. The CDR3 is 15 amino acids. Trimming removed 3 bases from V and 6 bases from J; junction bases left unmatched: 3. The CDR3 DNA sequence: TGTGCCAGCAGTGACAGGGACAGGGGGCCTCAGCCCCAGCATTTT. It translates to CASSDRDRGPQPQHF.

The V call is TRBV21-1, the J call TRBJ2-7. TRBV21-1 is a pseudogene locus. This CDR3 is 11 amino acids long. As DNA, the CDR3 is TGTGCCAGCCCACCGGGGGCTGTAAGGTACTTC. It codes for CASPPGAVRYF.

The chain joins TRBV7-9 to TRBJ2-7; TRBD1 aligns across 7 bases. After removal of 5 bases from V and 0 bases from J, the junction contained 4 bases not matched to a gene. The CDR3 has 14 amino acids. Germline V gene data show CDR1 as SEHNR and CDR2 as FQNEAQ (reference sequence). The CDR3 is CASSLRQGSYEQYF. The CDR3 nucleotides read TGTGCCAGCAGCCTCAGACAGGGCTCCTACGAGCAGTACTTC.

The chain links TRBV5-1 to TRBJ2-5; no reliable D call. The V end lost 0 bases, the J end lost 5 bases, and 14 bases lay between the germline ends. The CDR3 loop spans 15 amino acids. Germline CDR1 and CDR2: SGHRS and YFSETQ. CDR3 sequence reads: CASSLVAGVGETQYF. In DNA, the CDR3 is TGCGCCAGCAGCTTGGTCGCAGGTGTGGGGGAGACCCAGTACTTC.

CDR3 sequence reads: CASSKENSYNEQFF. Written as DNA, the CDR3 is TGTGCCAGTAGTAAAGAGAACTCCTACAATGAGCAGTTCTTC. This chain uses TRBV19 with TRBJ2-1; D unclear. V shed 4 bases and J shed 0 bases, with 7 bases lying between them. Looked up from germline, CDR1 is LNHDA and CDR2 is SQIVND (reference sequence). CDR3 length equals 14 residues.